One and the same sample provided the 9 T cell receptor beta chains below, sequenced in a study of blood T cell repertoires in COVID-19. Sequencing used immunoSEQ multiplex PCR; TCRdb keeps in-frame clones, though not all of them. This table has 15,000 to 20,000 clones, about nine tenths appearing once. Sequenced input: peripheral blood. All receptors come from a man aged 45-65 years with active COVID-19.

The chain combines TRBV7-8 with TRBJ2-7; 8 nucleotides line up with TRBD1. Germline values: CDR1 SGHVS, CDR2 FQNEAQ. This CDR3 region has 16 residues. V was clipped by 0 bases and J by 4 bases; unmatched bases: 8. CDR3 coding DNA: TGTGCCAGCAGCTTAGCGGTTGCAGGGGGCTGGTACGAGCAGTACTTC. The encoded protein is CASSLAVAGGWYEQYF.

The chain uses TRBV21-1 and TRBJ1-5; no DNA check was done on the table's D call, TRBD1. TRBV21-1 is deemed a pseudogene. The CDR3 length is 18 residues. The CDR3: CASSKDWGGGQVNQPQHF. The CDR3 bases are TGTGCCAGCAGCAAAGACTGGGGCGGGGGACAGGTCAATCAGCCCCAGCATTTT.

CDR3 sequence (DNA): TGTGCCACCAGCAGAGATAGAGGGGGCCAAGAGACCCAGTACTTC. It codes for CATSRDRGGQETQYF. The J gene is TRBJ2-5, the V gene TRBV15, with a weak D call TRBD1 (6 bases). Germline V lookup: CDR1 LNHNV, CDR2 YYDKDF (reference sequence). The V end lost 0 bases, the J end lost 1 base, and 9 bases lay between the germline ends. The CDR3 covers 15 residues.

The chain recombines TRBV28 with TRBJ2-1, with D hard to call. Germline V gene sequence: CDR1 MDHEN, CDR2 SYDVKM. V lost 6 bases and J lost 4, with 10 bases in between. This CDR3 has 13 amino acids. This CDR3 is CASSPIAYNEQFF. Here the CDR3 DNA reads TGTGCCAGCAGCCCCATCGCGTACAATGAGCAGTTCTTC.

The DNA of the CDR3 is TGTGCCAGCAGCCAACCTCAGGAGGGGGCCGAGACCCAGTACTTC. The encoded protein is CASSQPQEGAETQYF. The chain links TRBV3-1 (or the pseudogene TRBV3-2) to TRBJ2-5, with D tentatively TRBD1 (7 bases). The CDR3 spans 15 residues. Trimming removed 2 bases from V and 5 bases from J, with 15 bases in between. Germline loops: CDR1 LGHDT, CDR2 YNNKEL (reference sequence).

This chain connects TRBV12-3 or TRBV12-4 to TRBJ2-7; D unresolved. The V and J ends lost 5 bases and 3 bases respectively, with 8 bases between them. The CDR3 is 12 amino acids. The CDR3 region is CASSPPGYEQYF. Here the CDR3 DNA reads TGTGCCAGCAGTCCCCCCGGCTACGAGCAGTACTTC.

The rearrangement uses TRBV19 and TRBJ2-7, with 11 bases matching TRBD1. The CDR3 loop spans 15 amino acids. Germline lookup yields CDR1 LNHDA and CDR2 SQIVND (reference sequence). J gave up 3 bases and V 5 bases, and 6 bases lay outside the gene matches. This CDR3 reads CASSPSGTGGYEQYF. For the CDR3, the DNA is TGTGCCAGTAGTCCCTCCGGGACAGGGGGCTACGAGCAGTACTTC. Filled out from reference TRBV19 and TRBJ2-7, the complete variable domain reads DGGITQSPKYLFRKEGQNVTLSCEQNLNHDAMYWYRQDPGQGLRLIYYSQIVNDFQKGDIAEGYSVSREKKESFPLTVTSAQKNPTAFYLCASSPSGTGGYEQYFGPGTRLTVT.

About this clone: The junction shows a germline mismatch at one end, possibly a read error. This rearrangement joins TRBV5-1 to TRBJ1-4, with D possibly being TRBD1 (5 bases). The CDR3 has 12 amino acids. The V gene's germline CDR1 is SGHRS and CDR2 YFSETQ. As DNA, the CDR3 is TGCGCCAGCAGTTCCAATGGGGACTCCTTGGTTTTT. Residues: CASSSNGDSLVF.

The gene calls are TRBV4-2 and TRBJ1-2; D gene uncertain. Germline lookup yields CDR1 LGHNA and CDR2 YNFKEQ. Trimming left V 5 bases short and J 3 bases short, with 10 bases between. This CDR3 contains 13 residues. CDR3 protein: CASSEAWDYGYTF. CDR3 sequence (DNA): TGTGCCAGCAGCGAGGCTTGGGACTATGGCTACACCTTC.